Below, 22 T cell receptor beta chains from the same sample are listed, as sequenced in a study of regulatory T cells in long-lasting Graves disease. Documented time point: newly diagnosed GD, antithyroid drugs for less than 3 months. Construction of the TCR library relied on RNA isolated from PBMCs. To make TCR beta libraries, researchers used iRepertoire HTBI primers and Arm-PCR of CDR3 regions. MiXCR, run by TCRdb on the multiplex PCR reads, gives a single entry per CDR3 protein. The sample has approximately 400,000 distinct CDR3 sequences, less than 20% seen once. The sample consisted of peripheral blood mononuclear cells (PBMCs), taken at new diagnosis, from a patient treated with antithyroid drugs. The receptor source for this set is a female donor with Graves disease.

The V and J genes are TRBV28 and TRBJ2-6, with D possibly TRBD1 on 6 matching bases. CDR3 length equals 15 residues. CDR1 MDHEN and CDR2 SYDVKM come from the germline V gene. V lost 6 bases, J lost 3 bases, and 12 bases lay in between. The CDR3 bases are TGTGCCAGCAGCTACAGGGTATTTGGGGCCAACGTCCTGACTTTC. Its protein product is CASSYRVFGANVLTF.

This clonotype turned up a few times. CDR3 sequence reads: CASSSDGANVLTF. The CDR3 DNA sequence: TGCGCCAGCAGCTCGGATGGGGCCAACGTCCTGACTTTC. This chain connects TRBV5-1 to TRBJ2-6, with D uncertain. The CDR3 is 13 amino acids. Germline CDR1 SGHRS, CDR2 YFSETQ. V lost 3 bases and J lost 3, with 4 bases in between.

This clonotype was detected ten times or more. The chain couples TRBV28 to TRBJ2-7, with TRBD2 identical over 10 bases. The CDR3 contains 16 residues. V dropped 4 bases and J dropped 3; count of bases not matched to a gene: 9. Germline V gene data show CDR1 as MDHEN and CDR2 as SYDVKM. The CDR3 DNA sequence: TGTGCCAGCAGTTCCGCTAGCGGGAGTGGTTTCTACGAGCAGTACTTC. Protein sequence: CASSSASGSGFYEQYF.

On this clonotype: At one end the junction does not follow the germline gene, possibly because of a read error. The chain carries TRBV5-1 and TRBJ2-1, with D possibly being TRBD2 (6 bases). There are 16 residues in the CDR3. Germline values: CDR1 SGHRS, CDR2 YFSETQ. In nucleotides, the CDR3 is TGCGCCAGCAGCTTGTCGGGGGTGGGCGATAACAATGAGCGGTTCTTC. Translating gives CASSLSGVGDNNERFF.

This clonotype was recorded many times. The genes are TRBV29-1 and TRBJ1-2, with D tentatively TRBD1 (5 bases). The germline V gene has CDR1 SQVTM and CDR2 ANQGSEA. The length of the CDR3 is 14 residues. V lost 0 bases and J 8 bases, leaving 16 bases between the germline ends. CDR3 bases: TGCAGCGTTGAAGAGAGAGGGGAGACTCAAGGCTACACCTTC. Encoded protein: CSVEERGETQGYTF.

A word on this clonotype: Being one base from a much bigger clone, this may be a read error. The V call is TRBV27, the J call TRBJ1-1; D is possibly TRBD1 (6 bases). Germline V gene data show CDR1 as MNHEY and CDR2 as SMNVEV (reference sequence). The CDR3 is made up of 13 amino acids. The CDR3 region has the DNA TGTGCCAGCGGTGACAGGATGAACACTGGAGCTTTCTTT. This gives the protein CASGDRMNTGAFF.

This clonotype was observed many times. The chain links TRBV20-1 to TRBJ2-3, with D tentatively TRBD2 (6 bases). Germline V gives CDR1 DFQATT, CDR2 SNEGSKA (reference sequence). The CDR3 spans 15 residues. V was cut by 4 bases and J by 3 bases, with 17 bases left in between. The CDR3 spells CSAKGTPRRTDTQYF. CDR3 bases: TGCAGTGCTAAAGGGACTCCCCGGAGGACAGATACGCAGTATTTT.

Many counts were recorded for this clonotype. The chain is built from TRBV7-2 and TRBJ2-5; 8 nucleotides agree with TRBD1. This CDR3 region has 13 residues. The trim removed 5 bases at V and 5 bases at J, leaving 4 bases unmatched. CDR1 is SGHTA, CDR2 FQGNSA, per germline. The CDR3 DNA follows: TGTGCCAGCAGCACGGACAGGGATGAGACCCAGTACTTC. This gives the protein CASSTDRDETQYF.

This clonotype came up many times. This chain connects TRBV4-1 to TRBJ1-2; 9 bases match TRBD1. From germline, CDR1 is MGHRA and CDR2 YSYEKL. There are 14 residues in the CDR3. V was clipped by 3 bases and J by 5 bases; unmatched bases: 4. The CDR3 loop is CASSHAGQGYGYTF. In nucleotides, the CDR3 is TGCGCCAGCAGCCACGCGGGACAGGGATATGGCTACACCTTC.

For this clonotype: This may arise from a read error, as a much more abundant clone is one base away. This sequence joins TRBV27 and TRBJ2-1; 11 bases agree with TRBD2. Germline V CDR1 and CDR2: MNHEY, SMNVEV (reference sequence). The length of the CDR3 is 17 residues. After removal of 5 bases from V and 9 bases from J, the junction contained 15 bases not matched to a gene. CDR3 region: CASSVTSGGASWCEQFF. In DNA, the CDR3 is TGTGCCAGCAGTGTTACTAGCGGGGGAGCCAGCTGGTGTGAGCAGTTCTTC.

V is TRBV20-1 and J is TRBJ1-2; maybe TRBD1 (5 bases). Germline CDR1 reads DFQATT; CDR2 reads SNEGSKA (reference sequence). This CDR3 contains 12 residues. V was shortened by 7 bases and J by 0 bases, with 9 bases between the two germline ends. CDR3 in DNA: TGCAGTGGGGGGGGGACTAACTATGGCTACACCTTC. This gives the protein CSGGGTNYGYTF.

This clonotype was detected ten times or more. The chain has TRBV6-1 and TRBJ1-1; perhaps TRBD1 as D (5 bases). V shed 6 bases and J shed 0 bases, with 17 bases lying between them. This CDR3 has 16 residues. Per the germline V gene, CDR1 is MNHNS and CDR2 is SASEGT. The CDR3 nucleotides are TGTGCCAGCAGCAAAGACAGCATCCAGATGAACACTGAAGCTTTCTTT. Amino acid sequence: CASSKDSIQMNTEAFF.

The rearrangement joins TRBV7-9 to TRBJ2-7; D possibly corresponds to TRBD1 (6 bases). Trimming removed 1 base at V and 3 bases at J, with 13 bases between. Germline lookup yields CDR1 SEHNR and CDR2 FQNEAQ (reference sequence). The CDR3 is 15 amino acids. CDR3 sequence reads: CASSLDPGTNYEQYF. In nucleotides, the CDR3 is TGTGCCAGCAGCTTAGATCCCGGGACAAACTACGAGCAGTACTTC.

This clonotype was observed many times. The chain carries TRBV12-3 or TRBV12-4 and TRBJ1-5; the D is unclear. Deletions cut 5 bases from V and 5 bases from J, with 13 bases between. This CDR3 comprises 14 residues. CDR3 sequence: CASSPRAPDQPQHF. CDR3 sequence (DNA): TGTGCCAGCAGTCCTCGGGCCCCGGATCAGCCCCAGCATTTT.

This clonotype has a count of ten or more. CDR3 coding DNA: TGTGCTAGTGGTTTGGTACCGGGAACCGGGACAGTAGCTTACGAGCAGTACTTC. This sequence encodes CASGLVPGTGTVAYEQYF. This chain links TRBV12-5 with TRBJ2-7; 7 bases map to TRBD1. This CDR3 comprises 18 residues. The junction had 15 bases not matched to a gene; V was cut back by 0 bases and J by 4 bases. Germline V lookup: CDR1 LGHNT, CDR2 FRNRAP. Full variable domain (missing parts from reference TRBV12-5 and TRBJ2-7): DARVTQTPRHKVTEMGQEVTMRCQPILGHNTVFWYRQTMMQGLELLAYFRNRAPLDDSGMPKDRFSAEMPDATLATLKIQPSEPRDSAVYFCASGLVPGTGTVAYEQYFGPGTRLTVT.

Ten or more counts support this clonotype. This chain connects TRBV29-1 to TRBJ1-1; TRBD1 is a possible D gene (5 bases). V was cut by 3 bases and J by 0 bases, with 17 bases left in between. There are 16 residues in the CDR3. The germline CDR1 and CDR2 sequences are SQVTM and ANQGSEA. CDR3 in DNA: TGCAGCGTTGAGGTAATGGGGGGGTGGATGAACACTGAAGCTTTCTTT. This translates into CSVEVMGGWMNTEAFF. Full variable domain (outside the CDR3, taken from reference TRBV29-1 and TRBJ1-1): SAVISQKPSRDICQRGTSLTIQCQVDSQVTMMFWYRQQPGQSLTLIATANQGSEATYESGFVIDKFPISRPNLTFSTLTVSNMSPEDSSIYLCSVEVMGGWMNTEAFFGQGTRLTVV.

The chain joins TRBV28 to TRBJ1-2; 7 positions agree with TRBD1. CDR1 is MDHEN and CDR2 is SYDVKM in the germline V gene. The ends lost 5 bases at V and 8 bases at J; junction bases unmatched: 20. This CDR3 is built from 17 residues. The CDR3 bases are TGTGCCAGCAGTCCCCGACCCGCAGGGGGTGGCTTTGGGGGCTACACCTTC. Translating it yields CASSPRPAGGGFGGYTF.

This clonotype was seen repeatedly, ten times or more. The chain has TRBV12-3 or TRBV12-4 and TRBJ2-4; TRBD2 might be the D (5 bases). There are 13 residues in the CDR3. The V end was cut by 5 bases, the J end by 8 bases, with 13 bases between. The CDR3 region is CASSRAAGDIQYF. The CDR3 DNA follows: TGTGCCAGCAGTAGGGCGGCCGGGGACATTCAGTACTTC.

This clonotype was counted at least ten times. The chain joins TRBV4-1 to TRBJ1-1; a possible D gene is TRBD1 (5 bases). There are 15 residues in the CDR3. CDR1 is MGHRA and CDR2 is YSYEKL in the germline V gene. Trimming pared 1 base from V and 2 bases from J, leaving 11 bases between. The CDR3 DNA is TGCGCCAGCAGCCAAGGCCAAGGGGAAAACACTGAAGCTTTCTTT. The encoded protein is CASSQGQGENTEAFF.

The V gene is TRBV9, the J gene TRBJ1-1; D is perhaps TRBD1 (6 bases). The germline gives CDR1 SGDLS, CDR2 YYNGEE. Trimming stripped 0 bases from V and 3 bases from J, with 12 bases between. This CDR3 region has 15 residues. In DNA form, the CDR3 reads TGTGCCAGCAGCGTAGAGGGGGGCTTGGACACTGAAGCTTTCTTT. It translates to CASSVEGGLDTEAFF.

As to this clonotype: A far larger clone is just one base off, so this is likely a read error. Written as DNA, the CDR3 is TGTGCCAGCAGCTTAGAAGAGGCCCAGTACTTC. It translates to CASSLEEAQYF. V gene TRBV11-2 combines with J gene TRBJ2-5, with no clear D. The V gene's germline CDR1 is SGHAT and CDR2 FQNNGV. The CDR3 consists of 11 residues.

There are many counts of this clonotype. The chain joins TRBV7-9 to TRBJ1-1, with D perhaps matching TRBD1 (6 bases). Germline lookup yields CDR1 SEHNR and CDR2 FQNEAQ (reference sequence). This CDR3 has 14 residues. Trimming removed 0 bases from V and 9 bases from J, with 14 bases in between. CDR3 in amino acids: CASSLAGGPRKAFF. The CDR3 DNA reads TGTGCCAGCAGCTTAGCTGGGGGGCCAAGGAAAGCTTTCTTT. Together with reference TRBV7-9 and TRBJ1-1, the CDR3 gives the full variable domain: DTGVSQNPRHKITKRGQNVTFRCDPISEHNRLYWYRQTLGQGPEFLTYFQNEAQLEKSRLLSDRFSAERPKGSFSTLEIQRTEQGDSAMYLCASSLAGGPRKAFFGQGTRLTVV.